The entry that follows covers one TCR beta chain sequence. Its antigen is unidentified. Expressed TCRB transcripts were sequenced because the isolated RNA had all been reverse transcribed beforehand. Repertoires were generated with immunoSEQ multiplex PCR, while TCRdb's copy carries only in-frame clones and drops some. Counted here are 970,000 or so clones, under 20% occurring once; the ten biggest clones make up around 0.02%. The source of the sample is a study of beta chain features in type 1 diabetes. Across the study: Healthy donors and patients showed comparable age, gender and cell yields.

Germline loops: CDR1 SGHTA, CDR2 FQGNSA. V lost 5 bases and J lost 6; bases outside the gene matches: 17. This CDR3 is 18 amino acids long. Study-level results: Healthy donors had naive, central memory and Treg TCRB repertoires that appeared less similar than those seen among patients.

The material sequenced was naive CD4+ T cells from blood. The TCR sequence derives from a woman aged 18 to 35 in good health. The chain carries TRBV7-2 and TRBJ2-5; TRBD2 agrees at 11 bases. The CDR3 bases are TGTGCCAGCAGCATAAGGCCCTCTAGCGGGGGGATTGCACAGACCCAGTACTTC. It encodes CASSIRPSSGGIAQTQYF.